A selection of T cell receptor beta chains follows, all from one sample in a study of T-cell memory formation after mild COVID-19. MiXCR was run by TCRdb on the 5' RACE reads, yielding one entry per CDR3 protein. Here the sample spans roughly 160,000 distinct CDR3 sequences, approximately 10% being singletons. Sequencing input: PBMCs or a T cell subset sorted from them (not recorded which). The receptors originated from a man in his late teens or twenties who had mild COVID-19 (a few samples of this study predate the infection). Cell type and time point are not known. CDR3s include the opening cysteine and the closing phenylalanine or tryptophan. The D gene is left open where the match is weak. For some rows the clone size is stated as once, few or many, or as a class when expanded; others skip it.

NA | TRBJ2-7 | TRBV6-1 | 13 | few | TGTGCCAGCAGACTATCCTCAGACAGCGAGCAGTACTTC | CASRLSSDSEQYF
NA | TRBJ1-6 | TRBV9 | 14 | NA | TGTGCCAGCAGCGTTGACCCCCTATATTCACCCCTCCACTTT | CASSVDPLYSPLHF
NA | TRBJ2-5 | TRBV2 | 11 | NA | TGTGCCAGCGCGTACCAAGAGACCCAGTACTTC | CASAYQETQYF
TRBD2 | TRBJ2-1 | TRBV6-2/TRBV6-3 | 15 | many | TGTGCCAGCAGTTACTCGAGTAGCGGGTTCAATGAGCAGTTCTTC | CASSYSSSGFNEQFF
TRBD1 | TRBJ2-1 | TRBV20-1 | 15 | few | TGCAGTGCTAGACCTCCGGGACAGGGGGTTTTTGGGCAGTTCTTC | CSARPPGQGVFGQFF
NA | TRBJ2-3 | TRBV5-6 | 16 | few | TGTGCCAGCAGCTTTGTGATTAGCGGATACACAGATACGCAGTATTTT | CASSFVISGYTDTQYF
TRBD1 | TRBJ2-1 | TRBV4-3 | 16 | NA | TGCGCCAGCAGCCGGGCCACAGGGGAACCCACGGATGAGCAGTTCTTC | CASSRATGEPTDEQFF
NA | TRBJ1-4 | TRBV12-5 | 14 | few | TGTGCTAGTGGCACAGGGTCATCTAATGAAAAACTGTTTTTT | CASGTGSSNEKLFF
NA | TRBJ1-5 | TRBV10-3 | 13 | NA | TGTGCCATCAGTGGACAGCGGGATCAGCCCCAGCATTTT | CAISGQRDQPQHF
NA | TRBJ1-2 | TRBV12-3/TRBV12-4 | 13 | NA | TGTGCCAGCAGTTTCACCGGTGGCTATGGCTACACCTTC | CASSFTGGYGYTF
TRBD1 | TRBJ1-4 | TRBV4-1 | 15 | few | TGCGCCAGCAGCCAAGCCGGGACAGGGAATGAAAAACTGTTTTTT | CASSQAGTGNEKLFF
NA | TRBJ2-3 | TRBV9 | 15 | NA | TGTGCCAGCAGCCCAAGAGGGGTGAGCACAGATACGCAGTATTTT | CASSPRGVSTDTQYF
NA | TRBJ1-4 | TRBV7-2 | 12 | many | TGTGCCAGCAGCCTCGTACGGGAAAAACTGTTTTTT | CASSLVREKLFF
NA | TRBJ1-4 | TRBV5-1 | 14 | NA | TGCGCCAGCGGTCCGGGGGGGCGTAATGAAAAACTGTTTTTT | CASGPGGRNEKLFF
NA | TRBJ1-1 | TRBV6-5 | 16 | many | TGTGCCAGCAGTTACGACATGACATCCCTGGGGGGTGAAGCTTTCTTT | CASSYDMTSLGGEAFF
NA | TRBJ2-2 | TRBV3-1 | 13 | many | TGTGCCAGCAGCCAAGGCGGGACCGGGGAGCTGTTTTTT | CASSQGGTGELFF
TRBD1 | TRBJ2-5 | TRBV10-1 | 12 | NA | TGCGCCAGCAGCGGACAGGGGTCGACCCAGTACTTC | CASSGQGSTQYF
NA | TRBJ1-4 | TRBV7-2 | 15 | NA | TGTGCCAGCAGCCTCGGCCGAAGGGACTATGAAAAACTGTTTTTT | CASSLGRRDYEKLFF
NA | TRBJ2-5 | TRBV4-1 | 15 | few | TGCGCCAGCAGCCTTCTGATGGGGTGGAAAGAGACCCAGTACTTC | CASSLLMGWKETQYF
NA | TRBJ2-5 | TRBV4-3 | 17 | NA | TGCGCCAGCAGCCAAGAGTATACGGGACGTACCCAAGAGACCCAGTACTTC | CASSQEYTGRTQETQYF
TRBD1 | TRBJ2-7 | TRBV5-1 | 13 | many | TGCGCCAGCAGCGCGGACAGGGGCTACGAGCAGTACTTC | CASSADRGYEQYF
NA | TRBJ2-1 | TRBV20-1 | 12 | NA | TGCAGTGCTAGAACCACTCCCTACGAGCAGTTCTTC | CSARTTPYEQFF
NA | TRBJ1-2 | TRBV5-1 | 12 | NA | TGCGCCAGCAGCTTGTCTGACAGGAGCTACACCTTC | CASSLSDRSYTF
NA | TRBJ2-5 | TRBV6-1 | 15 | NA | TGTGCCAGCAGGTTCTCAGGGATGTCGCAAGAGACCCAGTACTTC | CASRFSGMSQETQYF
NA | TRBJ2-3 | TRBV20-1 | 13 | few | TGCAGTGCAAGAGGAGGGGGCTGGGATACGCAGTATTTT | CSARGGGWDTQYF
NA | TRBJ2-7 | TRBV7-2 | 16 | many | TGTGCCAGCAGCTTAGGGGGAGCGGTGCTCTCCTACGAGCAGTACTTC | CASSLGGAVLSYEQYF
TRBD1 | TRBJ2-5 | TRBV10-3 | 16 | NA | TGTGCTATCAGTGGCTGGGGGGACAGGGCACTAGAGACCCAGTACTTC | CAISGWGDRALETQYF
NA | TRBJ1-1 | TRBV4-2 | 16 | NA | TGTGCCAGCAGCCTACCTATACAGGGTGAGAACACTGAAGCTTTCTTT | CASSLPIQGENTEAFF
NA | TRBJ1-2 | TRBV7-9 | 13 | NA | TGTGCCAGCAGGGCGAACAGCTTCTATGGCTACACCTTC | CASRANSFYGYTF
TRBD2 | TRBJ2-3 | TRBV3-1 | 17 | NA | TGTGCCAGCAGCCAAGATACCCTAGCGGGGGGCACAGATACGCAGTATTTT | CASSQDTLAGGTDTQYF
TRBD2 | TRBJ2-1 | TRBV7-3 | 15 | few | TGTGCCAGCAGCCAGCTAGCGGGCACTTACAATGAGCAGTTCTTC | CASSQLAGTYNEQFF
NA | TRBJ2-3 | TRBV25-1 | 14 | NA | TGTGCCAGCAGTGTCCAGGGCGGCACAGATACGCAGTATTTT | CASSVQGGTDTQYF
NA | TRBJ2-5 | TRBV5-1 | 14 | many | TGCGCCAGCAGCTTCCAAGGGGATCAAGAGACCCAGTACTTC | CASSFQGDQETQYF
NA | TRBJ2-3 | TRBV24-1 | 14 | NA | TGTGCCACCAGCGCCGGGACTAGCACAGATACGCAGTATTTT | CATSAGTSTDTQYF
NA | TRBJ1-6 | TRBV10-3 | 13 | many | TGTGCCATCAGTGCGGAACGGAATTCACCCCTCCACTTT | CAISAERNSPLHF
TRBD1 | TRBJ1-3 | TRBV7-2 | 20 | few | TGTGCCAGCAGCTTGGGGGCGCCCTTAGGGGGCCGGGGATCTGGAAACACCATATATTTT | CASSLGAPLGGRGSGNTIYF
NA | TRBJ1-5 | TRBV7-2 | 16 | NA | TGTGCCAGCAGCTTAGTCGGTTTGGGGGTGGATCAGCCCCAGCATTTT | CASSLVGLGVDQPQHF
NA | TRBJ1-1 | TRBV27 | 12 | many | TGTGCCAGCAGTTCCATCGGTAGATCGGCTTTCTTT | CASSSIGRSAFF
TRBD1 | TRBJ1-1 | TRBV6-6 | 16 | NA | TGTGCCAGCAGCTCCTCGGGCCAGGGGGCTCACACTGAAGCTTTCTTT | CASSSSGQGAHTEAFF
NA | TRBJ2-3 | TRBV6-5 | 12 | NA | TGTGCCAGCAGTACCATGGGTCGTACGCAGTATTTT | CASSTMGRTQYF
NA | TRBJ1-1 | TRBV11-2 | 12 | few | TGTGCCAGCAGCTTAGCGGTCCCTGAAGCTTTCTTT | CASSLAVPEAFF
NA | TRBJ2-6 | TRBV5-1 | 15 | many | TGCGCCAGCAGCTTGACCTACTCTGGGGCCAACGTCCTGACTTTC | CASSLTYSGANVLTF
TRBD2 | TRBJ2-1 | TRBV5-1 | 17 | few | TGCGCCAGCAGCCTGATCTCGGGCGGGGGTGGCTACAATGAGCAGTTCTTC | CASSLISGGGGYNEQFF
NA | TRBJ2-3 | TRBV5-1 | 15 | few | TGCGCCAGCAGCTCACGGGCAGGTGGTGAGGATACGCAGTATTTT | CASSSRAGGEDTQYF
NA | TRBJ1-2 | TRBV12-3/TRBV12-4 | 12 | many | TGTGCCAGCCGCCAGGGGCACTATGGCTACACCTTC | CASRQGHYGYTF
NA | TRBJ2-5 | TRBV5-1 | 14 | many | TGCGCCAGCAGCTTTAGCGGTGGCGGTGAGACCCAGTACTTC | CASSFSGGGETQYF
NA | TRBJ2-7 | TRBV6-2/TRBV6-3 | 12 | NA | TGTGCCAGCAGTTACTCCTATAACGAGCAGTACTTC | CASSYSYNEQYF
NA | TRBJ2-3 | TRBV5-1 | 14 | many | TGCGCCAGCAGCTTGGGTGGGGGCCAGGATACGCAGTATTTT | CASSLGGGQDTQYF
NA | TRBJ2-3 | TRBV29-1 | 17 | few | TGCAGCGTTGCCAGAAGTATGGACAGTATTTATTCAGATACGCAGTATTTT | CSVARSMDSIYSDTQYF
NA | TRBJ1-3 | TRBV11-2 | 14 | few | TGTGCCAGCAGTCTTACAGGGCGTGGAAACACCATATATTTT | CASSLTGRGNTIYF
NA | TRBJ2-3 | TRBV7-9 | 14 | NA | TGTGCCAGCACCGAGGAAAGAAGCACAGATACGCAGTATTTT | CASTEERSTDTQYF
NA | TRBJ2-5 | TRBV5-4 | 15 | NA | TGTGCCAGCAGCTTGGGGGAGCCGAGGAAAGAGACCCAGTACTTC | CASSLGEPRKETQYF
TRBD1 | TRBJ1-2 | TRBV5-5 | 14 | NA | TGTGCCAGCAGCGGGACAGGGGGCGCGAATGGCTACACCTTC | CASSGTGGANGYTF
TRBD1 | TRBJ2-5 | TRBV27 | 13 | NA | TGTGCCAGCAGCAAACAGGGGTCAGAGACCCAGTACTTC | CASSKQGSETQYF
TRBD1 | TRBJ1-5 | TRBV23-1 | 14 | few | TGCGCCAGCGGCCGACAGGGACGGTTAGGGCCCCAGCATTTT | CASGRQGRLGPQHF